The clone carrying this TCR beta chain was found a few times. Its antigen is unknown. The data were taken from a study of vaccination and CD4 T cells after COVID-19. Study context: Investigators sampled three convalescent patients at day 14 and days 161 to 241 post-vaccination.

Study results and caveats: Spike mono-reactivity was evident in 304 of the 307 vaccine-specific clones derived from convalescent patients.

CDR3 length: 13 amino acids. V was pared by 5 bases and J by 3 bases, with 3 bases of the junction left unmatched. Per the germline V gene, CDR1 is MNHEY and CDR2 is SMNVEV (reference sequence). The time point denotes: late sampling 161 to 241 days after vaccination in a few convalescent patients. Treatment meaning: approximately nine-day PBMC culture with coronavirus spike peptide pools or control peptides (ViraFEST assay). Using peptide pools, antigen-specific T cells were expanded in ViraFEST before TCRs were sequenced. Negative selection separated CD4+ T cells from approximately 11-day cultures. The study sequenced cultured CD4+ T cell DNA using the Oncomine TCR Beta short-read assay. TCRdb passed the PCR reads through MiXCR, listing each CDR3 protein once. The data show over 20,000 distinct CDR3 sequences, roughly 35% seen once.

The TCR sequence derives from a human donor who had recovered from COVID-19. The specimen was CD4+ T cells from blood, cultured in vitro, collected about 7 months after SARS-CoV-2 vaccination. This chain uses TRBV27 with TRBJ1-1; 7 nucleotides agree with TRBD1. CDR3 nucleotide sequence: TGTGCCAGCAGTCACAGGGGCTACACTGAAGCTTTCTTT. Amino acids: CASSHRGYTEAFF.